The present entry profiles one T cell receptor beta chain with its context. Its matching antigen is unknown. CDR1 and CDR2 from the germline V gene are MNHEY and SVGAGI. Trimming stripped 6 bases from V and 5 bases from J, with 13 bases between. The CDR3 is 13 residues long. The data stem from a study of T cell responses to AZD1222 COVID-19 vaccine. General study points: Donor demographics were predominantly white British with a female majority; clonal diversity may be underestimated. No repertoire was sampled before or during the peak T cell response, only after it. At study baseline, merely six AZD1222 recipients were seropositive. Among vaccine-associated CD4 TCRs, coverage spanned spike, with dominance at 160-218 and 743-854.

Using immunoSEQ multiplex PCR, the repertoire was profiled, and TCRdb retains in-frame clones only, with some absent. The sample has 150,000 or so clones, over 90% seen once. The sequencing used peripheral blood, collected on day 0 of AZD1222 vaccination. This TCR was recovered from an adult in good health. The chain links TRBV6-5 to TRBJ2-5, with D unresolved. CDR3: CASSPWDVETQYF. CDR3 in DNA: TGTGCCAGCAGCCCGTGGGATGTTGAGACCCAGTACTTC.